A single sample gave rise to the 27 T cell receptor beta chains below, sequenced in a study of cytomegalovirus exposure and HLA in healthy donors. It was with 60 Vbeta and 13 Jbeta primers that the PCR ran. Sequencing was performed with immunoSEQ multiplex PCR; in TCRdb, only in-frame clones are kept and a portion is missing. The repertoire consists of 150,000 to 200,000 clones, with roughly 85% occurring once and the leading ten covering less than 2.5%. What was sequenced was PBMCs. The receptors come from a woman aged 50 to 60 in good health and CMV-seronegative.

V usage is TRBV30 and J usage is TRBJ2-5; the D is unclear. Germline V gene lookup returns CDR1 GTSNPN and CDR2 SVGIG (reference sequence). Trimming shortened V by 0 bases and J by 8 bases, and 13 bases separated the two germline ends. The CDR3 sequence is 13 residues long. CDR3 residues: CAWSVFLLGTQYF. The CDR3 DNA is TGTGCCTGGAGTGTATTTTTACTCGGTACCCAGTACTTC. The complete variable domain, with remaining parts taken from reference TRBV30 and TRBJ2-5, reads SQTIHQWPATLVQPVGSPLSLECTVEGTSNPNLYWYRQAAGRGLQLLFYSVGIGQISSEVPQNLSASRPQDRQFILSSKKLLLSDSGFYLCAWSVFLLGTQYFGPGTRLLVL.

In DNA, the CDR3 is TGCGCCAGCAGCTTGCGGACAGGGGGCCAAGAGACCCAGTACTTC. Translated: CASSLRTGGQETQYF. The chain uses TRBV5-1 and TRBJ2-5; TRBD1 agrees at 10 bases. Germline CDR1 is SGHRS and CDR2 is YFSETQ. V shed 1 base, J shed 1 base, and the junction held 1 base outside the gene matches. The CDR3 sequence is 15 residues long. Full variable domain (remainder filled in from reference TRBV5-1 and TRBJ2-5): KAGVTQTPRYLIKTRGQQVTLSCSPISGHRSVSWYQQTPGQGLQFLFEYFSETQRNKGNFPGRFSGRQFSNSRSEMNVSTLELGDSALYLCASSLRTGGQETQYFGPGTRLLVL.

This clone was seen more than once but under ten times. The V call is TRBV5-1, the J call TRBJ2-6; D gene uncertain. The CDR3 contains 15 residues. Germline-derived CDR1 and CDR2 are SGHRS and YFSETQ. Deletions cut 0 bases from V and 1 base from J, with 5 bases between. The CDR3 sequence is CASSLAVSGANVLTF. The CDR3 region has the DNA TGCGCCAGCAGCTTGGCGGTATCTGGGGCCAACGTCCTGACTTTC.

This clone showed up just once. The chain couples TRBV5-1 to TRBJ2-5, with 13 bases lining up with TRBD2. The germline CDR1 and CDR2 sequences are SGHRS and YFSETQ. V lost 7 bases to trimming and J lost 3 bases; unmatched junction nucleotides: 6. The CDR3 totals 15 residues. In DNA form, the CDR3 reads TGCGCCAGCTTCTGGACTAGCGGGAGTAAAGAGACCCAGTACTTC. Protein product: CASFWTSGSKETQYF. The full variable domain, its missing parts supplied by reference TRBV5-1 and TRBJ2-5, is KAGVTQTPRYLIKTRGQQVTLSCSPISGHRSVSWYQQTPGQGLQFLFEYFSETQRNKGNFPGRFSGRQFSNSRSEMNVSTLELGDSALYLCASFWTSGSKETQYFGPGTRLLVL.

J is TRBJ1-6 and V is TRBV6-5; D perhaps matches TRBD1 (5 bases). The CDR3 totals 14 residues. The germline gives CDR1 MNHEY, CDR2 SVGAGI. The V end lost 0 bases, the J end lost 12 bases, and 12 bases lay between the germline ends. CDR3 in amino acids: CASSYSSTALPLHF. The CDR3 DNA sequence: TGTGCCAGCAGTTACTCCTCGACAGCCTTACCCCTCCACTTT.

This rearrangement joins TRBV28 to TRBJ1-1; 9 nucleotides match TRBD1. Trimming took 2 bases from V and 3 from J; bases not matched to a gene: 10. The CDR3 runs 17 residues. Germline CDR1 and CDR2: MDHEN and SYDVKM. The CDR3 protein is CASSLPSGTGLYTEAFF. The CDR3 nucleotides read TGTGCCAGCAGTTTACCCTCCGGGACAGGGCTATACACTGAAGCTTTCTTT.

This clone came up a few times. The chain combines TRBV19 with TRBJ2-2, with TRBD2 matching 7 bases. The J segment lost 7 bases and the V segment lost 1 base, leaving 9 bases of the junction unmatched. This CDR3 comprises 16 residues. Germline CDR1 is LNHDA and CDR2 is SQIVND (reference sequence). The CDR3 coding sequence is TGTGCCAGTAGTATAGTGGGGGAGGGCCGACACGGGGAGCTGTTTTTT. This translates into CASSIVGEGRHGELFF.

CDR3 DNA: TGTGCCAGCAGCTTAAACCCGGGGACTTCCATGAACATCGGCAATGAGCAGTTCTTC. Translation: CASSLNPGTSMNIGNEQFF. This chain uses TRBV7-3 with TRBJ2-1; D is perhaps TRBD2 (6 bases). Germline V gives CDR1 SGHTA, CDR2 FQGTGA. This CDR3 contains 19 residues. Trimming pared 1 base from V and 6 bases from J, leaving 25 bases between.

The rearrangement joins TRBV7-6 to TRBJ1-1, with 8 positions matching TRBD1. CDR3 length equals 13 residues. The germline gives CDR1 SGHVS, CDR2 FNYEAQ. The V gene end was trimmed by 5 bases and the J gene end by 4 bases; junction bases not matched to a gene: 3. The DNA of the CDR3 is TGTGCCAGCAGCCTTGGACAGGGCACTGAAGCTTTCTTT. Translation gives CASSLGQGTEAFF.

In its sample, this clone was seen a few times. The V gene is TRBV27, the J gene TRBJ1-1, with a tentative D call TRBD1 (6 bases). The length of the CDR3 is 16 residues. V lost 4 bases, J lost 5 bases, and 20 bases lay in between. Germline V lookup: CDR1 MNHEY, CDR2 SMNVEV (reference sequence). CDR3 residues: CASSSRGRGPETEAFF. The CDR3 region has the DNA TGTGCCAGCAGTTCCCGGGGCAGGGGCCCTGAAACTGAAGCTTTCTTT.

The genes are TRBV7-9 and TRBJ2-6; a weak D match, TRBD2 (6 bases). V was cut by 4 bases and J by 0 bases, with 10 bases left in between. CDR3 length: 16 amino acids. The germline gives CDR1 SEHNR, CDR2 FQNEAQ (reference sequence). CDR3 loop: CASSSGLRSGANVLTF. The CDR3 DNA sequence: TGTGCCAGCAGCTCGGGACTCCGCTCTGGGGCCAACGTCCTGACTTTC.

The gene calls are TRBV5-6 and TRBJ1-1; D possibly corresponds to TRBD1 (6 bases). Trimming left V 1 base short and J 2 bases short, with 12 bases between. Germline loops: CDR1 SGHDT, CDR2 YYEEEE. The length of the CDR3 is 15 residues. The CDR3, as DNA: TGTGCCAGCAGCTTGTATCAGGGGAAAAACACTGAAGCTTTCTTT. Protein product: CASSLYQGKNTEAFF.

This sequence joins TRBV30 and TRBJ1-2, with TRBD1 identical over 9 bases. The germline CDR1 and CDR2 sequences are GTSNPN and SVGIG (reference sequence). With V trimmed by 5 bases and J by 7 bases, 5 bases remained unmatched. CDR3 size: 12 residues. The CDR3 reads CAWLQGARGYTF. DNA of the CDR3: TGTGCCTGGTTACAGGGGGCCCGTGGCTACACCTTC.

V gene TRBV6-5 combines with J gene TRBJ1-5; D ambiguous. The CDR3 spans 13 residues. Deletions cut 7 bases from V and 4 bases from J, with 11 bases between. Germline CDR1 MNHEY, CDR2 SVGAGI. The CDR3 nucleotides read TGTGCCAGCATCTTTCGGGAAAATCAGCCCCAGCATTTT. The encoded protein is CASIFRENQPQHF.

In this sample, this clone turned up a few times. The rearrangement joins TRBV30 to TRBJ2-1, with 9 positions matching TRBD2. V dropped 1 base and J dropped 10; count of bases not matched to a gene: 11. CDR3 length equals 15 residues. Germline V CDR1 and CDR2: GTSNPN, SVGIG (reference sequence). The CDR3 bases are TGTGCCTGGAGTGAACTAGCGGGTCCTCCAGGAGAGCAGTTCTTC. This gives the protein CAWSELAGPPGEQFF.

V is TRBV28 and J is TRBJ2-7, with 8 bases matching TRBD1. The CDR3 is made up of 14 amino acids. V lost 2 bases to trimming and J lost 3 bases; unmatched junction nucleotides: 3. Germline-derived CDR1 and CDR2 are MDHEN and SYDVKM. The DNA for the CDR3 is TGTGCCAGCAGTTTACAGGGGGCAATCTACGAGCAGTACTTC. Protein: CASSLQGAIYEQYF.

J is TRBJ1-5 and V is TRBV28, with D tentatively TRBD1 (5 bases). The CDR3 has 14 residues. The V gene lost 7 bases and the J gene lost 1 base, with 11 bases spanning the gap. Per germline, CDR1 MDHEN and CDR2 SYDVKM. The CDR3 loop reads CASTSRASNQPQHF. The CDR3, as DNA: TGTGCCAGCACCTCCAGGGCCAGCAATCAGCCCCAGCATTTT.

This CDR3 reads CASSLTRGSSYNEQFF. CDR3 bases: TGCGCCAGCAGCTTGACCCGCGGGAGCTCCTACAATGAGCAGTTCTTC. The chain recombines TRBV5-1 with TRBJ2-1, with TRBD2 identical over 7 bases. The CDR3 length is 16 residues. From germline, CDR1 is SGHRS and CDR2 YFSETQ. V gave up 1 base and J gave up 0 bases; unmatched junction bases: 4.

The J gene is TRBJ2-7, the V gene TRBV7-2; 7 nucleotides agree with TRBD2. Per germline, CDR1 SGHTA and CDR2 FQGNSA. The CDR3 contains 14 residues. J was trimmed by 3 bases and V by 1 base; bases with no gene match: 3. The CDR3 loop reads CASSLGLADYEQYF. CDR3 in DNA: TGTGCCAGCAGCTTAGGGCTAGCGGACTACGAGCAGTACTTC.

This sequence joins TRBV28 and TRBJ1-5, with D perhaps TRBD1 (5 bases). This CDR3 comprises 15 residues. The germline V gene has CDR1 MDHEN and CDR2 SYDVKM. V lost 6 bases and J 1 base, leaving 13 bases between the germline ends. CDR3 sequence reads: CASRGGSWSNQPQHF. The CDR3 nucleotides read TGTGCCAGCAGGGGGGGAAGTTGGAGCAATCAGCCCCAGCATTTT. Based on the CDR3 plus reference TRBV28 and TRBJ1-5, the full variable domain is DVKVTQSSRYLVKRTGEKVFLECVQDMDHENMFWYRQDPGLGLRLIYFSYDVKMKEKGDIPEGYSVSREKKERFSLILESASTNQTSMYLCASRGGSWSNQPQHFGDGTRLSIL.

The chain uses TRBV14 and TRBJ1-2; D is unclear. This CDR3 contains 13 residues. From germline, CDR1 is SGHDN and CDR2 FVKESK. Trimming cost V 0 bases and J 2 bases, with 4 bases left between them. CDR3 in amino acids: CASSQDRNYGYTF. CDR3 sequence (DNA): TGTGCCAGCAGCCAAGACAGGAACTATGGCTACACCTTC. Based on the CDR3 plus reference TRBV14 and TRBJ1-2, the full variable domain is EAGVTQFPSHSVIEKGQTVTLRCDPISGHDNLYWYRRVMGKEIKFLLHFVKESKQDESGMPNNRFLAERTGGTYSTLKVQPAELEDSGVYFCASSQDRNYGYTFGSGTRLTVV.

V and J are TRBV10-2 and TRBJ1-2, with TRBD1 matching over 10 bases. The CDR3 consists of 15 residues. V shed 5 bases, J shed 2 bases, and the junction held 5 bases outside the gene matches. Germline V gene lookup returns CDR1 WSHSY and CDR2 SAAADI. Here the CDR3 reads CASSFRTGGNYGYTF. The CDR3 DNA reads TGCGCCAGCAGTTTCAGGACAGGGGGAAACTATGGCTACACCTTC.

Details on this clone: In the same sample, other DNA sequences code for this CDR3. J is TRBJ2-3 and V is TRBV5-1; TRBD2 matches at 9 bases. The CDR3 runs 16 residues. Germline loops: CDR1 SGHRS, CDR2 YFSETQ. V lost 0 bases to trimming and J lost 0 bases; unmatched junction nucleotides: 2. The CDR3 is CASSLVLAGSTDTQYF. CDR3 in DNA: TGCGCCAGCAGCTTGGTTCTAGCGGGAAGCACAGATACGCAGTATTTT.

Note on this clone: This CDR3 is also generated by other DNA sequences in the sample. The V call is TRBV28, the J call TRBJ2-7; a possible D gene is TRBD2 (5 bases). Germline values: CDR1 MDHEN, CDR2 SYDVKM. This CDR3 has 11 residues. The ends were cut back, 5 bases at V and 3 bases at J, with 5 bases in the middle. CDR3 loop: CASSTSYEQYF. The CDR3, as DNA: TGTGCCAGCAGTACTAGCTACGAGCAGTACTTC. Drawing the rest from reference TRBV28 and TRBJ2-7, the complete variable domain is DVKVTQSSRYLVKRTGEKVFLECVQDMDHENMFWYRQDPGLGLRLIYFSYDVKMKEKGDIPEGYSVSREKKERFSLILESASTNQTSMYLCASSTSYEQYFGPGTRLTVT.

The genes are TRBV5-5 and TRBJ2-7; TRBD2 might be the D (6 bases). Germline-derived CDR1 and CDR2 are SGHKS and YYEKEE (reference sequence). CDR3 length: 12 amino acids. V lost 5 bases, J lost 2 bases, and 8 bases lay in between. The CDR3 DNA sequence: TGTGCCAGCAGGGGCGGGGCCTACGAGCAGTACTTC. It specifies CASRGGAYEQYF.

This chain joins TRBV6-5 and TRBJ2-2; D uncertain. Germline-derived CDR1 and CDR2 are MNHEY and SVGAGI. The CDR3 has 13 residues. V lost 5 bases and J lost 7, with 11 bases in between. CDR3 DNA sequence: TGTGCCAGCAGTGCCACATTGAACGGGGAGCTGTTTTTT. Residues: CASSATLNGELFF.

The chain couples TRBV7-2 to TRBJ2-5; tentative D call: TRBD2 (6 bases). V shed 5 bases and J shed 5 bases, with 15 bases lying between them. The germline V gene has CDR1 SGHTA and CDR2 FQGNSA. The CDR3 sequence is 14 residues long. The CDR3 reads CASSLAGAGETQYF. CDR3 sequence (DNA): TGTGCCAGCAGCCTCGCCGGGGCGGGGGAGACCCAGTACTTC.